These 6 T cell receptor beta chains were all obtained from the same sample, sequenced in a study of T cell changes during pregnancy in multiple sclerosis. Sequencing was performed with immunoSEQ multiplex PCR; in TCRdb, only in-frame clones are kept and a portion is missing. The sample lists 35,000 to 45,000 clones; 90% to 95% were seen once. The material was peripheral blood, obtained before pregnancy. The receptors were gathered from a female donor with multiple sclerosis, enrolled in a pregnancy study.

The gene calls are TRBV7-9 and TRBJ2-2; TRBD1 matches 9 bases. Germline CDR1 and CDR2: SEHNR and FQNEAQ (reference sequence). J lost 8 bases, V lost 5 bases, and 12 bases had no gene match. This CDR3 region has 16 residues. CDR3 nucleotide sequence: TGTGCCAGCAGCCAACCCACGGGACAGGGTCCAGGGGAGCTGTTTTTT. Its protein is CASSQPTGQGPGELFF.

The chain uses TRBV25-1 and TRBJ1-2; 7 bases agree with TRBD1. This CDR3 contains 18 residues. V shed 4 bases, J shed 0 bases, and the junction held 14 bases outside the gene matches. Germline V gene lookup returns CDR1 MGHDK and CDR2 SYGVNS. CDR3 region: CASSAGGTQGRSNYGYTF. For the CDR3, the DNA is TGTGCCAGCAGTGCCGGGGGAACACAGGGGCGGTCTAACTATGGCTACACCTTC.

To note about this clone: One end of the junction is discordant with germline, which a read error may explain. The J gene is TRBJ2-1, the V gene TRBV6-1; 7 nucleotides match TRBD1. This CDR3 is built from 14 residues. Germline values: CDR1 MNHNS, CDR2 SASEGT. The CDR3 region has the DNA TGTGCTAGCAATGAAGGGACAGTTTACAATGAGCAGTTCTTC. It is translated as CASNEGTVYNEQFF.

This rearrangement joins TRBV4-1 to TRBJ2-1; TRBD2 aligns across 10 bases. The junction had 4 bases not matched to a gene; V was cut back by 3 bases and J by 5 bases. The CDR3 has 15 amino acids. Per germline, CDR1 MGHRA and CDR2 YSYEKL. The CDR3 loop is CASSHPSGSDNEQFF. The CDR3 nucleotides read TGCGCCAGCAGCCATCCTAGCGGGAGTGACAATGAGCAGTTCTTC.

V is TRBV10-2 and J is TRBJ2-1; TRBD2 is a possible D gene (6 bases). V dropped 3 bases and J dropped 6 bases, with 12 bases sitting between them. Germline CDR1 and CDR2: WSHSY and SAAADI. The CDR3 totals 14 residues. The CDR3 sequence: CASSEFNSGNEQFF. CDR3 coding DNA: TGCGCCAGCAGTGAATTTAATAGCGGCAATGAGCAGTTCTTC.

As DNA, the CDR3 is TGTGCCTGGACCCTTAAAAACACCATATATTTT. Protein: CAWTLKNTIYF. The chain links TRBV30 to TRBJ1-3; no reliable D call. The germline CDR1 and CDR2 sequences are GTSNPN and SVGIG (reference sequence). The CDR3 contains 11 residues. With 4 bases removed from V and 6 bases from J, the gap between germline ends came to 7 bases.